Shown below are 5 T cell receptor beta chains from a single sample sequenced in a study of beta chain features in type 1 diabetes. Expressed TCRB transcripts were sequenced, since all the RNA that had been isolated was reverse transcribed. TCRdb's table, derived via immunoSEQ multiplex PCR, lists solely in-frame clones and lacks some. The sample lists about 320,000 clones, 14% occurring once. Sequencing was done on a sample of central memory CD4+ T cells from blood. The receptors here all came from a man in his thirties or forties in good health.

Here the CDR3 reads CASSQAEKQYF. Here the CDR3 DNA reads TGCGCCAGCAGCCAAGCAGAGAAGCAGTATTTT. The V gene is TRBV4-3, the J gene TRBJ2-3; D is uncertain. Germline values: CDR1 LGHNA, CDR2 YSLEER. V shed 1 base and J shed 11 bases, with 7 bases lying between them. The CDR3 sequence is 11 residues long.

This clone was seen only a few times. V and J are TRBV9 and TRBJ2-7, with 7 bases aligning to TRBD1. V shed 3 bases, J shed 3 bases, and the junction held 9 bases outside the gene matches. The length of the CDR3 is 15 residues. Germline V CDR1 and CDR2: SGDLS, YYNGEE. CDR3 nucleotides: TGTGCCAGCAGCGCGGGACAGCGAGCTTTCTACGAGCAGTACTTC. Amino acids: CASSAGQRAFYEQYF.

This clone has ten or more counts. This chain uses TRBV2 with TRBJ2-3; unclear D gene. V was cut by 2 bases and J by 2 bases, with 14 bases left in between. The CDR3 has 16 amino acids. Germline CDR1 and CDR2: SNHLY and FYNNEI. The CDR3 loop reads CASSELRNPDTDTQYF. CDR3 coding DNA: TGTGCCAGCAGTGAATTGCGGAATCCGGACACAGATACGCAGTATTTT.

This clone has at least ten counts. The chain recombines TRBV25-1 with TRBJ2-5; 7 bases are shared with TRBD2. After removal of 5 bases from V and 1 base from J, the junction contained 10 bases not matched to a gene. Germline V gene data show CDR1 as MGHDK and CDR2 as SYGVNS. The length of the CDR3 is 16 residues. For the CDR3, the DNA is TGTGCCAGCAGTCCCGGTGGAGCGGGGAGCCAAGAGACCCAGTACTTC. It codes for CASSPGGAGSQETQYF.

This clone was found many times. The CDR3, as DNA: TGTGCCAGCAGCTCTCAACTAGCGCCGGGGGGAGATACGCAGTATTTT. Translated: CASSSQLAPGGDTQYF. V and J are TRBV7-2 and TRBJ2-3; 7 bases match TRBD2. There are 16 residues in the CDR3. The V gene end was trimmed by 4 bases and the J gene end by 5 bases; junction bases not matched to a gene: 12. Germline CDR1 and CDR2: SGHTA and FQGNSA.